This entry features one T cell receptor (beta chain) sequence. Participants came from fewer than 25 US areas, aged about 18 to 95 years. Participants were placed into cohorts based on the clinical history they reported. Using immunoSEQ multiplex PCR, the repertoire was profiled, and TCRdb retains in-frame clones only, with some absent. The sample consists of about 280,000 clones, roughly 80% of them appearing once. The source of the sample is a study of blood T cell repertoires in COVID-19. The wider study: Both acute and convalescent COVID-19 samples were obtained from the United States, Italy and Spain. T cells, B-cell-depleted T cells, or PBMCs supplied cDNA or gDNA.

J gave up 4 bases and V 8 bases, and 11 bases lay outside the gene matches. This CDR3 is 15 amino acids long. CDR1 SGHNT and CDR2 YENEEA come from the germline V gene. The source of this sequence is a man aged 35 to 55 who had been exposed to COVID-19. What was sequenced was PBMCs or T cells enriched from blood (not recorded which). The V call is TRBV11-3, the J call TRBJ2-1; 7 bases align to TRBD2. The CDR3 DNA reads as TGTGCCAGCCAGATCGCTAGCGGAACTTACAATGAGCAGTTCTTC. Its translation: CASQIASGTYNEQFF.